The rows below give T cell receptor beta chains drawn from one sample of a study of blood T cell repertoires in COVID-19. Here immunoSEQ multiplex PCR was the method, and the copy in TCRdb shows in-frame clones only, minus some. Found here are about 300,000 clones, 85% to 90% of them singletons; the top ten hold 13%. Input material: peripheral blood. These receptors were collected from a human donor in a cohort sampled during active COVID-19. The CDR3 runs from the conserved cysteine through the conserved F or W. D genes are given only for firm matches. Only some rows state a clone size, as once, few, many or a class for expanded clones.

J,D,size,V,DNA,CDR3
TRBJ1-1,.,few,TRBV6-2/TRBV6-3,TGTGCCAGCAGTTACAGGGGCAGCACTGAAGCTTTCTTT,CASSYRGSTEAFF
TRBJ2-3,.,.,TRBV19,TGTGCCAGTAGACCCTCGGCGGGACATACGCAGTATTTT,CASRPSAGHTQYF
TRBJ2-1,.,few,TRBV28,TGTGCCAGCAGGTACAGTCGGATCTACAATGAGCAGTTCTTC,CASRYSRIYNEQFF
TRBJ2-2,TRBD1,.,TRBV9,TGTGCCAGCAGCGGGGGACAGGCTAACACCGGGGAGCTGTTTTTT,CASSGGQANTGELFF
TRBJ1-5,.,.,TRBV6-6,TGTGCCAGCGCCACTAATAGCAATCAGCCCCAGCATTTT,CASATNSNQPQHF
TRBJ2-7,.,.,TRBV28,TGTGCCAGCAATGGGATTAGCGGAGGAGTTTCCTACGAGCAGTACTTC,CASNGISGGVSYEQYF
TRBJ1-6,.,.,TRBV15,TGTGCCACCGCAACAGCAGATAATTCACCCCTCCACTTT,CATATADNSPLHF
TRBJ2-7,.,.,TRBV6-6,TGTGCCAGCAGGGGGGACAAGTCTCCCTACGAGCAGTACTTC,CASRGDKSPYEQYF
TRBJ1-6,.,.,TRBV3-1/TRBV3-2,TGTGCCAGCAGCCAAGATTTGACATCTACTTATAATTCACCCCTCCACTTT,CASSQDLTSTYNSPLHF
TRBJ2-2,TRBD2,.,TRBV5-1,TGCGCCAGCAGCTTGGTAGCGCGGACTAGTTTATCCGGGGAGCTGTTTTTT,CASSLVARTSLSGELFF
TRBJ1-1,.,few,TRBV2,TGTGCCAGCAGTGGACAGATTACTTTGAACACTGAAGCTTTCTTT,CASSGQITLNTEAFF
TRBJ2-3,.,.,TRBV28,TGTGCCAGCAGTTTATATAGAGATACGCAGTATTTT,CASSLYRDTQYF
TRBJ2-3,.,.,TRBV7-9,TGTGCCAGCAGCCCTAGCCTCCCCACCACAGATACGCAGTATTTT,CASSPSLPTTDTQYF
TRBJ2-4,TRBD2,.,TRBV3-1/TRBV3-2,TGTGCCAGCAGCCAAAGGTGGGAGGGGAGTGCCAAAAACATTCAGTACTTC,CASSQRWEGSAKNIQYF
TRBJ1-4,.,.,TRBV3-1/TRBV3-2,TGTGCCAGCAGCCCCTTGACAGCTAATGAAAAACTGTTTTTT,CASSPLTANEKLFF
TRBJ1-3,.,.,TRBV29-1,TGCAGCTCCCGGTCGGGAAACACCATATATTTT,CSSRSGNTIYF
TRBJ1-5,TRBD1,.,TRBV4-1,TGCGCCAGCAGCCAAGGTCCCGGGACAGGGGGCACAAATCAGCCCCAGCATTTT,CASSQGPGTGGTNQPQHF
TRBJ1-1,.,.,TRBV19,TGTGCCAGTAGTATGGGGCAGGGGTGGGGCACTGAAGCTTTCTTT,CASSMGQGWGTEAFF
TRBJ1-3,TRBD1,.,TRBV27,TGTGCCAGTAGGGACAGGAGCTCTGGAAACACCATATATTTT,CASRDRSSGNTIYF
TRBJ2-7,TRBD2,.,TRBV19,TGTGCCAGTACCCTTACCCTCGGGGGGGAGCAGTACTTC,CASTLTLGGEQYF
TRBJ2-6,TRBD2,few,TRBV5-4,TGTGCCAGCAACTCAGCTTCCGCGGGAGCGGGCTCTGGGGCCAACGTCCTGACTTTC,CASNSASAGAGSGANVLTF
TRBJ2-2,TRBD2,.,TRBV25-1,TGTGCCAGCAGTGGAGGGACTAGCGGGTTGGGGTCCCGGGAGCTGTTTTTT,CASSGGTSGLGSRELFF
TRBJ2-5,TRBD2,.,TRBV7-2,TGTGCCAGCAGCTTAGACTTGACCCGGGAGGGCCGAGAGACCCAGTACTTC,CASSLDLTREGRETQYF
TRBJ2-1,.,.,TRBV6-2/TRBV6-3,TGTGCCAGCAGACCTTCGGGGAGCTCCTACAATGAGCAGTTCTTC,CASRPSGSSYNEQFF
TRBJ1-2,.,.,TRBV3-1/TRBV3-2,TGTGCCAGCGGCAGCGGCTATGGCTACACCTTC,CASGSGYGYTF
TRBJ1-4,.,.,TRBV7-2,TGTGCCAGCAGTTGGGTTGGAGCAACTAATGAAAAACTGTTTTTT,CASSWVGATNEKLFF
TRBJ2-4,.,.,TRBV21-1,TGTGCCAGCAGCGTTCGGACAGGGGTGAACATTCAGTACTTC,CASSVRTGVNIQYF